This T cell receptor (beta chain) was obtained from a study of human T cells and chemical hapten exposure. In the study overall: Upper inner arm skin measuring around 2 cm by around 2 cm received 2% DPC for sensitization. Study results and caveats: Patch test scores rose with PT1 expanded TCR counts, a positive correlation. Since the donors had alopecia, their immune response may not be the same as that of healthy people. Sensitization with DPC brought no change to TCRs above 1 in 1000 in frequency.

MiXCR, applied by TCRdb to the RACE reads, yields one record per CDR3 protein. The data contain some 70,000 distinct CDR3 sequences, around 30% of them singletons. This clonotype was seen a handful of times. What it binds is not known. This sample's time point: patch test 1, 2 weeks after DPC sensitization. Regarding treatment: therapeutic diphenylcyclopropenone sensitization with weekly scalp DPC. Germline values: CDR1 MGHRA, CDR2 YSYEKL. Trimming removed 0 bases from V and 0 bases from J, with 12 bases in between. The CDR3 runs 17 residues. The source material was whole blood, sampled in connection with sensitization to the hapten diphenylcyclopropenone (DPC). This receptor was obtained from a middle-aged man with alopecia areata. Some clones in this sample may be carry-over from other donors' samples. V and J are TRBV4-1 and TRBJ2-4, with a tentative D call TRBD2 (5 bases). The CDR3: CASSQDTGSLAKNIQYF. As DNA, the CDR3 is TGCGCCAGCAGCCAAGATACGGGAAGCCTAGCCAAAAACATTCAGTACTTC.